Below are 4 T cell receptor beta chains sequenced from a single sample in a study of T cell responses to AZD1222 COVID-19 vaccine. TCRdb's copy holds only in-frame clones and misses some; the assay was immunoSEQ multiplex PCR. This table has some 120,000 clones, around 90% appearing once. Sequencing was performed on peripheral blood, taken 28 days after the second dose of the MenACWY control vaccine. All receptors derive from an adult who received the MenACWY meningococcal vaccine as a control.

The rearrangement uses TRBV13 and TRBJ1-2, with D uncertain. Per germline, CDR1 PRHDT and CDR2 FYEKMQ (reference sequence). The CDR3 runs 18 residues. V shed 1 base and J shed 4 bases, with 22 bases lying between them. The CDR3 here is CASSLVRGIGPAGYGYTF. CDR3 in DNA: TGTGCCAGCAGCTTAGTTAGAGGAATCGGGCCAGCGGGCTATGGCTACACCTTC.

The chain joins TRBV18 to TRBJ2-1, with TRBD2 matching over 9 bases. This CDR3 spans 15 amino acids. Germline values: CDR1 KGHSH, CDR2 LQKENI. V was pared by 1 base and J by 5 bases, with 3 bases of the junction left unmatched. CDR3 nucleotide sequence: TGTGCCAGCTCACCACTCGCGGGGGGGGACAATGAGCAGTTCTTC. Translation gives CASSPLAGGDNEQFF.

The chain couples TRBV19 to TRBJ2-5; the match to TRBD2 covers 11 bases. The CDR3 contains 15 residues. The V gene end was trimmed by 1 base and the J gene end by 4 bases; junction bases not matched to a gene: 2. Germline-derived CDR1 and CDR2 are LNHDA and SQIVND (reference sequence). CDR3 in DNA: TGTGCCAGTAGTATAGGTCTAGCGGGAGGAGAGACCCAGTACTTC. This codes for CASSIGLAGGETQYF.

In its sample, this clone was seen once. The chain carries TRBV7-6 and TRBJ2-1, with 8 bases lining up with TRBD1. This CDR3 spans 16 amino acids. V shed 1 base and J 4 bases; nucleotides not matched to a gene: 6. CDR1 is SGHVS and CDR2 is FNYEAQ in the germline V gene. CDR3 in amino acids: CASSLDRGWVYNEQFF. CDR3 in DNA: TGTGCCAGCAGCTTAGACAGGGGGTGGGTATACAATGAGCAGTTCTTC.